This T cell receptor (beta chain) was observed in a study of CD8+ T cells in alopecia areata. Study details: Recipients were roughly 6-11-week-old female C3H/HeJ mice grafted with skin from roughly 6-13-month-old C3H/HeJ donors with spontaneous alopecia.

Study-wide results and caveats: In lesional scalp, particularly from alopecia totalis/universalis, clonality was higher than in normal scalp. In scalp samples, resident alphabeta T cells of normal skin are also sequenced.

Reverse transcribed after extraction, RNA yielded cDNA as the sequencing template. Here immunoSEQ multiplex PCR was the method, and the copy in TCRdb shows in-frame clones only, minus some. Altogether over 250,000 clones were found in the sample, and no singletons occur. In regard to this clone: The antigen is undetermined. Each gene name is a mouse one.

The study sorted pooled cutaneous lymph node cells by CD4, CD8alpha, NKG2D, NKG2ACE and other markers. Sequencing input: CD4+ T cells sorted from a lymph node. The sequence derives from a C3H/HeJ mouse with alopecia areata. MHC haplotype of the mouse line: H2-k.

The sequenced part of the CDR3 DNA is TGTGCCAGCAGTCGGACACAAAAC. Translated: CASSRTQN. The whole CDR3 region reads CASSRTQNTLYF. This chain connects TRBV19 to TRBJ2-4, with D maybe TRBD1 (5 bases). The read ends 4 residues shy of where the CDR3 ends; the end is completed using the germline J gene. Germline V gives CDR1 FNHDT, CDR2 SITEND (reference sequence). The CDR3 has 12 amino acids. V was trimmed by 4 bases and J by 3 bases, leaving 6 bases between them.